This is a list of T cell receptor beta chains from one sample in a study of technical replicates of blood from a handful of donors. Produced via immunoSEQ multiplex PCR; TCRdb's table is partial and in-frame only. The sample records about 82,000 clones, approximately 94% being singletons. The sample taken for sequencing was T cells isolated from PBMCs. Receptor source: a human donor in good health. Both conserved end residues are part of each CDR3. A D gene is named only where the DNA matches it firmly. Size is omitted from some rows. Given values are once, few, many or a class for expanded clones.

j_call | v_call | cdr3_length | d_call | clone_size | cdr3_nt | cdr3_aa
TRBJ2-3 | TRBV19 | 15 | NA | NA | TGTGCCAGTAGATCTAGTCCCCTCTTCACAGATACGCAGTATTTT | CASRSSPLFTDTQYF
TRBJ1-2 | TRBV28 | 16 | NA | NA | TGTGCCAGCAGTTTGGACGACAGATATGCTTTCTATGGCTACACCTTC | CASSLDDRYAFYGYTF
TRBJ2-1 | TRBV5-1 | 15 | TRBD2 | NA | TGCGCCAGCAGCTTGCTGACTAGCGGGAACAATGAGCAGTTCTTC | CASSLLTSGNNEQFF
TRBJ2-1 | TRBV7-3 | 15 | TRBD1 | NA | TGTGCCAGCAGCTCCGGGACAGGGTCAGTAGGTGAGCAGTTCTTC | CASSSGTGSVGEQFF
TRBJ1-1 | TRBV5-1 | 16 | NA | NA | TGCGCCAGCAGCTGGGCTAGGGGTAGGGTGAACACTGAAGCTTTCTTT | CASSWARGRVNTEAFF
TRBJ2-7 | TRBV11-1 | 14 | NA | NA | TGTGCCAGCAGCTTTAGCGACGGATCCTACGAGCAGTACTTC | CASSFSDGSYEQYF
TRBJ2-7 | TRBV4-2 | 16 | NA | NA | TGTGCCAGCAGCCCACGAGGCTCCGGGACAAATTACGAGCAGTACTTC | CASSPRGSGTNYEQYF
TRBJ1-1 | TRBV6-5 | 14 | NA | NA | TGTGCCAGCAGTTTGGGCGGGGATAACGCTGAAGCTTTCTTT | CASSLGGDNAEAFF
TRBJ1-4 | TRBV7-9 | 18 | TRBD1 | NA | TGTGCCAGCAGCTTATCAGGGGGGTATTTTGCAACTAATGAAAAACTGTTTTTT | CASSLSGGYFATNEKLFF
TRBJ1-1 | TRBV4-3 | 15 | NA | NA | TGCGCCAGCAGCCAAGATAGGGCAGGGGTTCCTGAAGCTTTCTTT | CASSQDRAGVPEAFF
TRBJ1-2 | TRBV4-3 | 13 | NA | NA | TGCGCCAGCAGCCAAGTTACAGGGTATGGCTACACCTTC | CASSQVTGYGYTF
TRBJ1-3 | TRBV5-4 | 14 | TRBD1 | few | TGTGCCAGCAGCGACGGACAGGGGCCGGACACCATATATTTT | CASSDGQGPDTIYF
TRBJ2-3 | TRBV7-4 | 14 | TRBD2 | NA | TGTGCCAGCCCGTCAGCGGGGAAGACAGATACGCAGTATTTT | CASPSAGKTDTQYF
TRBJ1-2 | TRBV5-1 | 17 | TRBD1 | NA | TGCGCCAGCAGCTTGGATGCCGGGACAGGGATTTCCTATGGCTACACCTTC | CASSLDAGTGISYGYTF
TRBJ1-1 | TRBV6-5 | 14 | NA | NA | TGTGCCAGCAGTTACTCGACGGGGAAAACTGAAGCTTTCTTT | CASSYSTGKTEAFF
TRBJ2-2 | TRBV7-3 | 13 | NA | NA | TGTGCCAGCAGCTTAAACACGGGCGGGGAGCTGTTTTTT | CASSLNTGGELFF
TRBJ1-5 | TRBV19 | 14 | TRBD1 | NA | TGTGCCAGTGGACAGGGTTATAGCAATCAGCCCCAGCATTTT | CASGQGYSNQPQHF
TRBJ2-1 | TRBV2 | 15 | NA | NA | TGTGCCAGCAGGAGACAGGAGTCTACCTACAATGAGCAGTTCTTC | CASRRQESTYNEQFF
TRBJ1-2 | TRBV2 | 14 | TRBD1 | once | TGTGCCAGCCACCGGACAGGCGCTAACTATGGCTACACCTTC | CASHRTGANYGYTF
TRBJ2-5 | TRBV30 | 18 | TRBD2 | NA | TGTGCCTGGAGTGCAAGCACGATTAACTGGCGGGAGATGGAGACCCAGTACTTC | CAWSASTINWREMETQYF
TRBJ2-7 | TRBV7-7 | 14 | TRBD2 | NA | TGTGCTGCCGGTGCGGGACTAGCGGTGGTCCAGCAGTACTTC | CAAGAGLAVVQQYF
TRBJ2-5 | TRBV27 | 14 | TRBD2 | NA | TGTGCCAGCAGCTCCCTAGCGGGAGACGAGACCCAGTACTTC | CASSSLAGDETQYF
TRBJ2-4 | TRBV9 | 11 | NA | NA | TGTGCCAGCAGCGTAGTAGGGGTTCAGTACTTC | CASSVVGVQYF
TRBJ1-1 | TRBV10-3 | 14 | NA | NA | TGTGCCATCAGTGAACGACCGGGGGACACTGAAGCTTTCTTT | CAISERPGDTEAFF
TRBJ2-7 | TRBV7-6 | 15 | TRBD1 | NA | TGTGCCAGCAGCCTTGGGGGACAGCCCGCCTACGAGCAGTACTTC | CASSLGGQPAYEQYF
TRBJ2-7 | TRBV4-3 | 14 | TRBD1 | NA | TGCGCCAGCAGCCAAGATCCGGGACAGCCCGAGCAGTACTTC | CASSQDPGQPEQYF
TRBJ2-5 | TRBV10-3 | 14 | NA | NA | TGTGCCATCAGTGAATTTCGGGGTGGGGAGACCCAGTACTTC | CAISEFRGGETQYF
TRBJ2-1 | TRBV27 | 16 | NA | NA | TGTGCCAGCAGTCTCCCAGGTCTGTTGAGCTACAATGAGCAGTTCTTC | CASSLPGLLSYNEQFF
TRBJ1-3 | TRBV4-3 | 17 | NA | once | TGCGCCAGCAGCCAAGATCCGTTACCGAGCTCTGGAAACACCATATATTTT | CASSQDPLPSSGNTIYF
TRBJ2-3 | TRBV6-1 | 13 | NA | NA | TGTGCCAGCAAACCCTATAGCACAGATACGCAGTATTTT | CASKPYSTDTQYF
TRBJ1-5 | TRBV18 | 16 | NA | NA | TGTGCCAGCACTGAGGCGGGGCCACTGGGCAATCAGCCCCAGCATTTT | CASTEAGPLGNQPQHF
TRBJ2-7 | TRBV9 | 15 | NA | NA | TGTGCCAGCAGCGTAGCAGGATCGATTGCCTACGAGCAGTACTTC | CASSVAGSIAYEQYF
TRBJ1-5 | TRBV4-2 | 13 | NA | NA | TGTGCCAGCAGCCACACAGGGTTACAGCCCCAGCATTTT | CASSHTGLQPQHF
TRBJ2-3 | TRBV9 | 16 | TRBD2 | NA | TGTGCCAGCAGTACGACTAGCGGGAGGGCCACAGATACGCAGTATTTT | CASSTTSGRATDTQYF
TRBJ2-5 | TRBV7-9 | 12 | NA | NA | TGTGCCAGCAGCTTAGTCGGTGAGACCCAGTACTTC | CASSLVGETQYF
TRBJ1-1 | TRBV5-6 | 12 | NA | NA | TGTGCCAGCAGCTTGATAAATCTTGAAGCTTTCTTT | CASSLINLEAFF
TRBJ2-3 | TRBV28 | 13 | NA | NA | TGTGCCAGCAGACCCGGACTTGAGGATACGCAGTATTTT | CASRPGLEDTQYF
TRBJ2-5 | TRBV21-1 | 15 | NA | NA | TGTGCCAGCAGCAAAGTAAGGGGCCCCCAAGAGACCCAGTACTTC | CASSKVRGPQETQYF
TRBJ2-5 | TRBV30 | 15 | TRBD2 | NA | TGTGCCTGGAGTCAGGGACTAGCGAGTCAAGAGACCCAGTACTTC | CAWSQGLASQETQYF
TRBJ2-5 | TRBV6-1 | 14 | TRBD1 | NA | TGTGCCATCCGAACAGGGGGGTGGGGGGAGACCCAGTACTTC | CAIRTGGWGETQYF
TRBJ2-1 | TRBV11-1 | 17 | TRBD1 | NA | TGTGCCAGCAGACCACAGGGGGCGGTGGGTTTGGCCAATGAGCAGTTCTTC | CASRPQGAVGLANEQFF
TRBJ1-5 | TRBV19 | 14 | NA | NA | TGTGCCAGTAGTAGCGGGGATGGCAATCAGCCCCAGCATTTT | CASSSGDGNQPQHF
TRBJ2-1 | TRBV5-1 | 13 | TRBD2 | NA | TGCGCCAGCAGCTTGCGGACTAGAAATGAGCAGTTCTTC | CASSLRTRNEQFF
TRBJ2-1 | TRBV4-2 | 17 | NA | NA | TGTGCCAGCAGCCAAGAGATGGGGAGGAGCTCCTACAATGAGCAGTTCTTC | CASSQEMGRSSYNEQFF
TRBJ2-1 | TRBV6-1 | 14 | TRBD2 | NA | TGTGCCAGCAGTCGAGCGGGAGTCTACAATGAGCAGTTCTTC | CASSRAGVYNEQFF
TRBJ2-7 | TRBV5-1 | 14 | NA | NA | TGCGCCAGCAGCTTCAGGCAGGGGAGAGACGAGCAGTACTTC | CASSFRQGRDEQYF
TRBJ2-3 | TRBV13 | 18 | TRBD2 | NA | TGTGCCAGCAGCTTAGGCCCCCTAGCGGGAGTAGGCACAGATACGCAGTATTTT | CASSLGPLAGVGTDTQYF
TRBJ1-1 | TRBV10-2 | 14 | TRBD1 | NA | TGCGCCAGCAAGTGGACAGGGGAAAACACTGAAGCTTTCTTT | CASKWTGENTEAFF